One and the same sample provided the 27 T cell receptor beta chains below, sequenced in a study of blood T cell repertoires in COVID-19. Data came from immunoSEQ multiplex PCR; TCRdb stores just in-frame clones and leaves some out. Here the sample spans around 130,000 clones, roughly 88% being singletons. Sequencing was done on a sample of peripheral blood. The receptors were sampled from a man aged 35-49 years with acute or convalescent COVID-19.

This clone has more than one count but fewer than ten. The chain uses TRBV4-2 and TRBJ2-5, with 13 positions matching TRBD2. The trim removed 3 bases at V and 5 bases at J, leaving 3 bases unmatched. Per the germline V gene, CDR1 is LGHNA and CDR2 is YNFKEQ. The CDR3 covers 15 residues. The CDR3 coding sequence is TGTGCCAGCAGCCATCTACTAGCGGGGGGGGAGACCCAGTACTTC. Protein product: CASSHLLAGGETQYF.

This rearrangement joins TRBV19 to TRBJ1-2, with 8 bases lining up with TRBD1. In germline, CDR1 is LNHDA, CDR2 SQIVND (reference sequence). The CDR3 has 15 amino acids. Trimming took 3 bases from V and 2 from J; bases not matched to a gene: 5. The chain's CDR3 is CASSILQGGNYGYTF. In DNA, the CDR3 is TGTGCCAGTAGTATTTTACAGGGGGGAAACTATGGCTACACCTTC.

The chain combines TRBV6-6 with TRBJ1-5; 7 nucleotides line up with TRBD1. CDR1 is MNHNY and CDR2 is SVGAGI in the germline V gene (reference sequence). The CDR3 loop spans 14 amino acids. With V trimmed by 5 bases and J by 4 bases, 5 bases remained unmatched. The CDR3 is CASSTGAGNQPQHF. The DNA of the CDR3 is TGTGCCAGCAGTACAGGGGCAGGGAATCAGCCCCAGCATTTT.

The CDR3 bases are TGCGCCAGCAGCGTGGGACTAGCGGGAGACTCGGAGCAGTTCTTC. Protein sequence: CASSVGLAGDSEQFF. The chain carries TRBV5-1 and TRBJ2-1, with 14 bases matching TRBD2. The CDR3 totals 15 residues. The junction had 7 bases not matched to a gene; V was cut back by 4 bases and J by 10 bases. The germline V gene has CDR1 SGHRS and CDR2 YFSETQ.

This chain joins TRBV5-5 and TRBJ2-2, with 7 bases matching TRBD2. V was pared by 1 base and J by 4 bases, with 4 bases of the junction left unmatched. The CDR3 spans 15 residues. CDR1 is SGHKS, CDR2 YYEKEE, per germline (reference sequence). CDR3 sequence reads: CASSLRGDVTGELFF. CDR3 in DNA: TGTGCCAGCAGCTTGCGGGGGGACGTCACCGGGGAGCTGTTTTTT.

V usage is TRBV7-8 and J usage is TRBJ2-3, with D possibly being TRBD1 (6 bases). With 5 bases removed from V and 5 bases from J, the gap between germline ends came to 11 bases. This CDR3 has 13 residues. CDR1 and CDR2 (germline): SGHVS, FQNEAQ. DNA for the CDR3: TGTGCCAGCAGCCGAAGCAGGGGAGATACGCAGTATTTT. Protein sequence: CASSRSRGDTQYF.

This rearrangement joins TRBV6-5 to TRBJ1-3; D gene uncertain. Germline V gene sequence: CDR1 MNHEY, CDR2 SVGAGI. Trimming stripped 2 bases from V and 3 bases from J, with 14 bases between. This CDR3 is built from 16 residues. The CDR3 loop is CASSYPQCLGGNTIYF. The CDR3 DNA reads as TGTGCCAGCAGTTACCCTCAATGTCTAGGTGGAAACACCATATATTTT.

On this clone: The junction departs from germline at one end; a sequencing error may be responsible. The chain recombines TRBV6-1 with TRBJ1-4, with a weak D call TRBD1 (5 bases). The CDR3 is 15 amino acids. Germline CDR1 reads MNHNS; CDR2 reads SASEGT. CDR3 in amino acids: CASSEGWGSGEKLFF. In DNA form, the CDR3 reads TGTGCCAGCAGCGAAGGTTGGGGCAGTGGTGAAAAACTGTTTTTT.

This clone was detected once. The chain joins TRBV7-3 to TRBJ2-7; 8 bases agree with TRBD2. V shed 6 bases, J shed 3 bases, and the junction held 7 bases outside the gene matches. The CDR3 length is 14 residues. Germline lookup yields CDR1 SGHTA and CDR2 FQGTGA. DNA of the CDR3: TGTGCCAGCAGGGCCCGAGCGGGGGACTACGAGCAGTACTTC. It encodes CASRARAGDYEQYF.

The rearrangement joins TRBV5-6 to TRBJ1-4; no reliable D call. Between the trimmed V and J ends, which lost 0 bases and 8 bases, there was a span of 17 bases. In germline, CDR1 is SGHDT, CDR2 YYEEEE. The CDR3 contains 16 residues. For the CDR3, the DNA is TGTGCCAGCAGCTTGGATCATTCGTTGGAGTGGGAAAAACTGTTTTTT. Translating gives CASSLDHSLEWEKLFF.

The V call is TRBV5-6, the J call TRBJ1-5, with 7 bases identical to TRBD1. The germline CDR1 and CDR2 sequences are SGHDT and YYEEEE. The CDR3 consists of 16 residues. J gave up 8 bases and V 3 bases, and 14 bases lay outside the gene matches. The CDR3 spells CASSSFDRVGGEPQHF. In DNA form, the CDR3 reads TGTGCCAGCAGCTCGTTCGACAGGGTAGGTGGGGAGCCCCAGCATTTT.

This sequence joins TRBV5-7 and TRBJ1-6; a possible D gene is TRBD1 (5 bases). TRBV5-7 qualifies as an ORF whose function is uncertain. The ends were cut back, 3 bases at V and 8 bases at J, with 9 bases in the middle. The CDR3 runs to 13 residues. For the CDR3, the DNA is TGTGCCAGCAGCTGTCCAGGGCATTCACCCCTCCACTTT. This encodes CASSCPGHSPLHF.

The chain employs TRBV5-6 and TRBJ2-7; D call uncertain. The V gene lost 4 bases and the J gene lost 4 bases, with 9 bases spanning the gap. The CDR3 contains 12 residues. Germline CDR1 and CDR2: SGHDT and YYEEEE. The CDR3 reads CASSPLGYEQYF. The CDR3 DNA follows: TGTGCCAGCAGCCCCCTCGGGTACGAGCAGTACTTC.

Only one count was recorded for this clone. The chain recombines TRBV18 with TRBJ2-1; 7 positions agree with TRBD2. The germline gives CDR1 KGHSH, CDR2 LQKENI. There are 16 residues in the CDR3. The trim removed 5 bases at V and 0 bases at J, leaving 7 bases unmatched. DNA of the CDR3: TGTGCCAGCTCAGAGGGACTACAGACCTCCTACAATGAGCAGTTCTTC. Its protein product is CASSEGLQTSYNEQFF.

V gene TRBV7-9 combines with J gene TRBJ2-3; 11 bases are shared with TRBD2. The germline CDR1 and CDR2 sequences are SEHNR and FQNEAQ (reference sequence). V shed 1 base, J shed 6 bases, and the junction held 3 bases outside the gene matches. The CDR3 contains 15 residues. CDR3 region: CASSLGSGGADTQYF. The CDR3 DNA reads as TGTGCCAGCAGCTTAGGTAGCGGGGGGGCCGATACGCAGTATTTT. Full variable domain (missing parts from reference TRBV7-9 and TRBJ2-3): DTGVSQNPRHKITKRGQNVTFRCDPISEHNRLYWYRQTLGQGPEFLTYFQNEAQLEKSRLLSDRFSAERPKGSFSTLEIQRTEQGDSAMYLCASSLGSGGADTQYFGPGTRLTVL.

To note about this clone: At one end, the junction sequence differs from germline, possibly due to a read error. The J gene is TRBJ2-5, the V gene TRBV19, with 10 nucleotides matching TRBD1. CDR1 and CDR2 (germline): LNHDA, SQIVND (reference sequence). The CDR3 has 13 residues. The CDR3 spells CASSMGTGAEPDF. CDR3 DNA: TGTGCCAGTAGTATGGGGACAGGGGCGGAGCCGGACTTC.

This clone was counted a single time. The rearrangement joins TRBV3-1 (or the pseudogene TRBV3-2) to TRBJ1-1; 7 nucleotides agree with TRBD1. Germline CDR1 LGHDT, CDR2 YNNKEL (reference sequence). The V segment lost 2 bases and the J segment 7 bases; nucleotides outside the gene matches: 10. The CDR3 spans 15 residues. The CDR3 sequence: CASSQRGRRTGEAFF. The DNA for the CDR3 is TGTGCCAGCAGCCAAAGGGGGCGCAGAACGGGTGAAGCTTTCTTT.

This chain joins TRBV3-1 (or the pseudogene TRBV3-2) and TRBJ1-3; D might be TRBD1 (5 bases). Looked up from germline, CDR1 is LGHDT and CDR2 is YNNKEL (reference sequence). This CDR3 comprises 15 residues. V was pared by 3 bases and J by 0 bases, with 9 bases between. As DNA, the CDR3 is TGTGCCAGCAGCCAGGACACTAACTCTGGAAACACCATATATTTT. It yields the protein CASSQDTNSGNTIYF.

This clone has a single count. The J gene is TRBJ1-3, the V gene TRBV9; perhaps TRBD1 as D (6 bases). The V end was cut by 4 bases, the J end by 0 bases, with 14 bases between. The CDR3 consists of 16 residues. CDR1 SGDLS and CDR2 YYNGEE come from the germline V gene. CDR3 amino acids: CASSPDRQSSGNTIYF. CDR3 nucleotide sequence: TGTGCCAGCAGCCCTGACAGGCAGAGCTCTGGAAACACCATATATTTT.

This clone has more than one count but fewer than ten. The chain has TRBV30 and TRBJ1-4, with unresolved D. CDR3 length: 15 amino acids. V was clipped by 1 base and J by 3 bases, with 12 bases between them. Germline V CDR1 and CDR2: GTSNPN, SVGIG (reference sequence). In nucleotides, the CDR3 is TGTGCCTGGAGTGCGGCGGGGTCAGCTAATGAAAAACTGTTTTTT. Translated: CAWSAAGSANEKLFF.

V and J are TRBV19 and TRBJ2-3; weak D call: TRBD1 (6 bases). The CDR3 has 12 amino acids. V shed 4 bases and J shed 7 bases, with 9 bases lying between them. In germline, CDR1 is LNHDA, CDR2 SQIVND (reference sequence). CDR3 residues: CASSTRGNTQYF. The CDR3 bases are TGTGCCAGTAGTACCAGGGGAAATACGCAGTATTTT.

The rearrangement joins TRBV5-1 to TRBJ2-6; 10 nucleotides align to TRBD1. Trimming removed 4 bases from V and 4 bases from J; junction bases left unmatched: 20. CDR1 and CDR2 from the germline V gene are SGHRS and YFSETQ. The CDR3 contains 21 residues. CDR3 coding DNA: TGCGCCAGCAGCCAACAGGGACAGGGGCACTTTACTACTGGGGGGGCCAACGTCCTGACTTTC. This sequence encodes CASSQQGQGHFTTGGANVLTF.

In the case of this clone: One end of the junction does not line up with germline, which may come from a read error. The chain uses TRBV29-1 and TRBJ2-2; D may be TRBD1 (6 bases). The CDR3 totals 14 residues. Germline V gene sequence: CDR1 SQVTM, CDR2 ANQGSEA. CDR3 bases: TGCAGCGGCGTGGACAGTATCGAACACCGGGGAGCTGTTTTT. This codes for CSGVDSIEHRGAVF.

This chain links TRBV4-1 with TRBJ1-2; no clear D gene. The CDR3 has 15 amino acids. CDR1 and CDR2 from the germline V gene are MGHRA and YSYEKL. Deletions cut 4 bases from V and 2 bases from J, with 14 bases between. The CDR3 DNA reads as TGCGCCAGCAGCCCACAGTATAAACCCAACTATGGCTACACCTTC. Its translation: CASSPQYKPNYGYTF.

The V and J genes are TRBV7-9 and TRBJ2-6, with TRBD1 as a possible D gene (5 bases). The CDR3 runs to 19 residues. Germline CDR1 SEHNR, CDR2 FQNEAQ (reference sequence). V gave up 2 bases and J gave up 0 bases, with 17 bases separating them. As DNA, the CDR3 is TGTGCCAGCAGCTTATCTCCGCCAGGGTACAGCTCTGGGGCCAACGTCCTGACTTTC. Residues: CASSLSPPGYSSGANVLTF.

V usage is TRBV6-5 and J usage is TRBJ2-3, with 7 bases identical to TRBD1. Germline assignment: CDR1 MNHEY and CDR2 SVGAGI. After removal of 6 bases from V and 5 bases from J, the junction contained 5 bases not matched to a gene. CDR3 size: 13 residues. Written as DNA, the CDR3 is TGTGCCAGCAGAGGGACAGCTGTAGATACGCAGTATTTT. It is translated as CASRGTAVDTQYF.

This clone was detected once. The rearrangement links TRBV5-1 to TRBJ2-5; 8 positions agree with TRBD1. CDR1 is SGHRS and CDR2 is YFSETQ in the germline V gene. After removal of 0 bases from V and 4 bases from J, the junction contained 14 bases not matched to a gene. The CDR3 is made up of 18 amino acids. CDR3 DNA sequence: TGCGCCAGCAGCTTGGGTTTACAGGGGGGCGCCCTACCAGAGACCCAGTACTTC. It yields the protein CASSLGLQGGALPETQYF.